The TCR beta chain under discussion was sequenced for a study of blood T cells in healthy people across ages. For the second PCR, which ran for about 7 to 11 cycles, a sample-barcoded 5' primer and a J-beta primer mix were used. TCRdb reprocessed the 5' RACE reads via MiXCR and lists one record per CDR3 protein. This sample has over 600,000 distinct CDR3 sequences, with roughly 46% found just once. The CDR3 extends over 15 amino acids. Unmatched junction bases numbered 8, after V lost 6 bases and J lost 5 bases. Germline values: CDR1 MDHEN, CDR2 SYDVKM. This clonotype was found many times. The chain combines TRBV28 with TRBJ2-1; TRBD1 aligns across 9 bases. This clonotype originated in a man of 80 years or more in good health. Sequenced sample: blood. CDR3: CASRLGQGLNNEQFF. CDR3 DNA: TGTGCCAGCAGGCTGGGACAGGGTTTGAACAATGAGCAGTTCTTC.